A selection of T cell receptor beta chains follows, all from one sample in a study of beta chain features in type 1 diabetes. Clones were sequenced by immunoSEQ multiplex PCR, and TCRdb holds only the in-frame ones, with some missing. The sample lists approximately 260,000 clones; around 21% were seen once. The sequenced sample was naive CD4+ T cells from blood. Source of these receptors: a woman between 40 and 55 years old with type 1 diabetes. The CDR3 runs from the conserved cysteine through the conserved F or W. The D gene is left open where the match is weak. Not all rows give a size; the values are once, few, many and, for expanded clones, a class.

>TRBJ1-2|TRBV7-2|TRBD1|NA
TGTGCCAGCAGCTTTACCCCGGGACAGGGGGATGGCTACACCTTC
CASSFTPGQGDGYTF
>TRBJ1-2|TRBV9|TRBD1|NA
TGTGCCAGCAGCGACAAGGGACAGATCACGCTCTCGGGCTACACCTTC
CASSDKGQITLSGYTF
>TRBJ1-1|TRBV28|NA|NA
TGTGCCAGCAGTTGGACAGTTCCGAGTGGGGCTTTCTTT
CASSWTVPSGAFF
>TRBJ2-4|TRBV5-1|TRBD1|NA
TGCGCCAGCAGCTTGGTCGGGACAGAGGAAAACATTCAGTACTTC
CASSLVGTEENIQYF
>TRBJ1-1|TRBV29-1|NA|few
TGCAGCGTTCGATCCGGACAGACTGTTGAAGCTTTCTTT
CSVRSGQTVEAFF
>TRBJ1-6|TRBV9|NA|few
TGTGCCAGCAGCGAGGGGGAGAGCTCCTATAATTCACCCCTCCACTTT
CASSEGESSYNSPLHF
>TRBJ2-7|TRBV4-3|NA|NA
TGCGCCAGCAGCCAAGATTTGGGACCGGGGGCCTACGAGCAGTACTTC
CASSQDLGPGAYEQYF
>TRBJ2-1|TRBV7-3|NA|few
TGTGCCAGCAGCTTACTCGGACAAAATGAGCAGTTCTTC
CASSLLGQNEQFF
>TRBJ1-5|TRBV27|NA|once
TGTGCCAGCAGTCCCTACGGGGGTCAGCCCCAGCATTTT
CASSPYGGQPQHF
>TRBJ1-2|TRBV4-1|TRBD1|few
TGCGCCAGCAGCCAAGGATGGGGGACAGGGGACGATGGCTACACCTTC
CASSQGWGTGDDGYTF
>TRBJ2-7|TRBV7-9|NA|NA
TGTGCCAGCAGCCCCGCCTACGAGCAGTACTTC
CASSPAYEQYF
>TRBJ2-5|TRBV9|NA|NA
TGTGCCAGCAGCGTGGGTAGCTCGGCGACCCAGTACTTC
CASSVGSSATQYF
>TRBJ1-4|TRBV15|TRBD1|NA
TGTGCCACCTACCCAGGGGGTGCTGAAAAACTGTTTTTT
CATYPGGAEKLFF
>TRBJ2-2|TRBV29-1|NA|few
TGCAGCGTTGGGGGGGGCCAGGGGCCCACCGGGGAGCTGTTTTTT
CSVGGGQGPTGELFF
>TRBJ2-3|TRBV5-6|TRBD2|NA
TGTGCCAGCAGCTTGAGGACTAGCGGGGGAGATACGCAGTATTTT
CASSLRTSGGDTQYF
>TRBJ1-2|TRBV7-9|TRBD1|NA
TGTGCCAGCCGTCAGGGGGCTCAATATGGCTACACCTTC
CASRQGAQYGYTF
>TRBJ2-5|TRBV15|NA|NA
TGTGCCACCAGCAATTACTCAGGGATTGGTGTAGAGACCCAGTACTTC
CATSNYSGIGVETQYF
>TRBJ2-4|TRBV6-6|NA|NA
TGTGCCAGCAAGGTTGGGGACGCGGGGCCCAAAAACATTCAGTACTTC
CASKVGDAGPKNIQYF
>TRBJ1-2|TRBV7-6|NA|few
TGTGCCAGCAGCTTACAGGGGACCGATAGCTATGGCTACACCTTC
CASSLQGTDSYGYTF
>TRBJ2-5|TRBV18|NA|NA
TGTGCCAGCTCACCCGAGGCGGGACAGTTTGGAGAGACCCAGTACTTC
CASSPEAGQFGETQYF
>TRBJ2-1|TRBV9|TRBD2|few
TGTGCCAGCAGCGTGACTAGCGGGGGAGTCAATGAGCAGTTCTTC
CASSVTSGGVNEQFF
>TRBJ1-1|TRBV29-1|TRBD1|few
TGCAGCGTTGCCCGACAGGGTAACACTGAAGCTTTCTTT
CSVARQGNTEAFF
>TRBJ2-2|TRBV5-1|NA|NA
TGCGCCAGCAGCTTGCCCAGGGCAATCGTAGGGGAGCTGTTTTTT
CASSLPRAIVGELFF
>TRBJ1-2|TRBV2|TRBD1|NA
TGTGCCACTGGGGGACAGCTCTATGGCTACACCTTC
CATGGQLYGYTF
>TRBJ2-5|TRBV18|NA|NA
TGTGCCAGCTCACCACCAGGGGAACGGGAGACCCAGTACTTC
CASSPPGERETQYF
>TRBJ2-2|TRBV4-3|TRBD2|few
TGCGCCAGCAGCCCGACTAGCGGGGGGAACACCAGGGAGCTGTTTTTT
CASSPTSGGNTRELFF
>TRBJ2-4|TRBV7-2|TRBD1|NA
TGTGCCAGCAGTTCGGGACAGGGAAACATTCAGTACTTC
CASSSGQGNIQYF
>TRBJ2-1|TRBV2|NA|few
TGTGCCAGCAGCCGGGAATTGTACAATGAGCAGTTCTTC
CASSRELYNEQFF
>TRBJ2-3|TRBV27|NA|NA
TGTGCCAGCAGTCCACTTACTATGGTGGATACGCAGTATTTT
CASSPLTMVDTQYF
>TRBJ2-5|TRBV28|NA|few
TGTGCCAGCCTCCAGGGTAGGGGCTCGAAGACCCAGTACTTC
CASLQGRGSKTQYF
>TRBJ1-5|TRBV2|TRBD1|few
TGTGCCAGCAGCGACCGGGACAGGGGAGTGAGCAATCAGCCCCAGCATTTT
CASSDRDRGVSNQPQHF
>TRBJ2-1|TRBV7-3|NA|NA
TGTGCCAGCAGCTTGGGGGGAGGTAATGAGCAGTTCTTC
CASSLGGGNEQFF
>TRBJ2-1|TRBV30|NA|few
TGTGCCTGGAGTGTAACTGCGGGACCTTACAATGAGCAGTTCTTC
CAWSVTAGPYNEQFF